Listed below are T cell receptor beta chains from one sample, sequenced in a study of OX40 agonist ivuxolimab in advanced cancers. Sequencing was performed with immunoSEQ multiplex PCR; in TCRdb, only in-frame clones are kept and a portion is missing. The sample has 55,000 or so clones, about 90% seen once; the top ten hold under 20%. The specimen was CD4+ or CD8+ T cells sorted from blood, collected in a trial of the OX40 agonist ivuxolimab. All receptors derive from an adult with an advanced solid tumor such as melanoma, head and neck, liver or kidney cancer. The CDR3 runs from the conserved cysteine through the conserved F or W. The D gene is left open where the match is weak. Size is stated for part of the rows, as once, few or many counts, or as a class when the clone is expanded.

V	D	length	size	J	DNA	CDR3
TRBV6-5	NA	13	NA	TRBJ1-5	TGTGCCAGCAGTTACTACCAGAATCAGCCCCAGCATTTT	CASSYYQNQPQHF
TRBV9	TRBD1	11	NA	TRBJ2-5	TGTGCCAGCGGGACAGAAGAGACCCAGTACTTC	CASGTEETQYF
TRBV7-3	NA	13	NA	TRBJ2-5	TGTGCCAGCAGCTGGGGCAGTCAAGAGACCCAGTACTTC	CASSWGSQETQYF
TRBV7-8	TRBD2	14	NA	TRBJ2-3	TGTGCCAGCCTACGAGCGGGATCGGGAGATACGCAGTATTTT	CASLRAGSGDTQYF
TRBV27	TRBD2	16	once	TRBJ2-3	TGTGCCAGCAGTCCAAGGACTAGCGGGATCTTAGATACGCAGTATTTT	CASSPRTSGILDTQYF
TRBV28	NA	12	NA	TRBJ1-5	TGTGCCAGCAGTGTCAGGAGTCAGCCCCAGCATTTT	CASSVRSQPQHF
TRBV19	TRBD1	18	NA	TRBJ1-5	TGTGCCAGTAATTCCCCACTGACAGGGGCAGGTATCAATCAGCCCCAGCATTTT	CASNSPLTGAGINQPQHF
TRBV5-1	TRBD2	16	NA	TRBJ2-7	TGCGCCAGCAGCGCTTTATCCGGGACTAGCGGCTACGAGCAGTACTTC	CASSALSGTSGYEQYF
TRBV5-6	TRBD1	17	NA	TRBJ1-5	TGTGCCAGCAGCTTCCGGACAGGGGCGGGTAGCAATCAGCCCCAGCATTTT	CASSFRTGAGSNQPQHF
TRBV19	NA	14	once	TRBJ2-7	TGTGCCAGTAGTACTCGCGGGCTGTTCTACGAGCAGTACTTC	CASSTRGLFYEQYF
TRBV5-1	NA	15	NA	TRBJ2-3	TGCGCCAGCAGCTTAGGGACACCTAGCACAGATACGCAGTATTTT	CASSLGTPSTDTQYF
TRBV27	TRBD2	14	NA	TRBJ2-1	TGTGCCAGCAGCCGGGAGGGCCGGGGCAATGAGCAGTTCTTC	CASSREGRGNEQFF
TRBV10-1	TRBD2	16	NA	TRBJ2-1	TGCGCCAGCAGTGAGTCGAACAGCGGGGGACGGATTTGGCAGTTCTTC	CASSESNSGGRIWQFF
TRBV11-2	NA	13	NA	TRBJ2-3	TGTGCCAGCAGCCCTAGCGTCACAGATACGCAGTATTTT	CASSPSVTDTQYF
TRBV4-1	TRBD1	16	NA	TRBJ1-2	TGCGCCAGCAGCCCGGGACAGGGGGCGCGAGGCTATGGCTACACCTTC	CASSPGQGARGYGYTF
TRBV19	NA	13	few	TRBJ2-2	TGTGCCAGTAGCCCTAGATCGCCCGGGGAGCTGTTTTTT	CASSPRSPGELFF
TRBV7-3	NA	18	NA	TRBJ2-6	TGTGCCAGCAGCTTAACCGGCGGAATCGACTCTGGGGCCAACGTCCTGACTTTC	CASSLTGGIDSGANVLTF
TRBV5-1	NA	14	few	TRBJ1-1	TGCGCCAGCAGCTTGTTGGGGACTCTCAGGGAAGCTTTCTTT	CASSLLGTLREAFF
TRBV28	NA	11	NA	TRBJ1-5	TGTGCCAGCAGTTTAGGCCGGGCCCAGCATTTT	CASSLGRAQHF
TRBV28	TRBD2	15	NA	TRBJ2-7	TGTGCCAGCATCACGACTAGCGGGAGTTTGTACGAGCAGTACTTC	CASITTSGSLYEQYF
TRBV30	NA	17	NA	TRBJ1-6	TGTGCCTGGAGACGAGGGGACTCGAGCTCCTATAATTCACCCCTCCACTTT	CAWRRGDSSSYNSPLHF
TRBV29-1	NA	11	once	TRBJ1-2	TGCAGCGTGCCCGGTGACTATGGCTACACCTTC	CSVPGDYGYTF
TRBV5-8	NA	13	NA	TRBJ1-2	TGTGCCAGCAGCTACAGGATTTACTATGGCTACACCTTC	CASSYRIYYGYTF
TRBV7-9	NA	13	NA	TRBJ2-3	TGTGCCAGCAGCTTAGGACAGTCAGATACGCAGTATTTT	CASSLGQSDTQYF
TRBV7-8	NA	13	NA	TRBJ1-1	TGTGCCAGCAGCTCGGATTCGAACACTGAAGCTTTCTTT	CASSSDSNTEAFF
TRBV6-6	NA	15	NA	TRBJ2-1	TGTGCCAGCAGCCACGGCCTTACCCGGAACAATGAGCAGTTCTTC	CASSHGLTRNNEQFF
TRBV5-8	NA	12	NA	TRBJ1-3	TGTGCCAGCAGCTTGACTGTAAACACCATATATTTT	CASSLTVNTIYF
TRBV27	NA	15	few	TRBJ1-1	TGTGCCAGCAAGCTGATAGACAGATCGAACACTGAAGCTTTCTTT	CASKLIDRSNTEAFF
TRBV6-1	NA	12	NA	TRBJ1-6	TGTGCCAGCAGTATCAAAGAATCACCCCTCCACTTT	CASSIKESPLHF
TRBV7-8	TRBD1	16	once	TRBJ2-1	TGTGCCAGCAGCCAATATGGGGACAGGGCTAACAATGAGCAGTTCTTC	CASSQYGDRANNEQFF
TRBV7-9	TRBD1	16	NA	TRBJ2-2	TGTGCCAGCAGCTCCAGGACAGGGATAAACACCGGGGAGCTGTTTTTT	CASSSRTGINTGELFF
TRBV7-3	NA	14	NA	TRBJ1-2	TGTGCCAGCAGCTTTAGTGGACACGGCGCTGGCTACACCTTC	CASSFSGHGAGYTF
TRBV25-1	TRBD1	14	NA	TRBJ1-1	TGTGCCAGCAGAGTACAGGGGGCAAACACTGAAGCTTTCTTT	CASRVQGANTEAFF
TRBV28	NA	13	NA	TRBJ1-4	TGTGCCAGCAGTCAGGACGCCTATGAAAAACTGTTTTTT	CASSQDAYEKLFF
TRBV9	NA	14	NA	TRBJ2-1	TGTGCCAGCACCCAGGGAAGCTCCTACAATGAGCAGTTCTTC	CASTQGSSYNEQFF
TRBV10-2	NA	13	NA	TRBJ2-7	TGCGCCAGCAGTCGGACGGGGTTATACGAGCAGTACTTC	CASSRTGLYEQYF
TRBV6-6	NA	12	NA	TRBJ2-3	TGTGCCAGCAGGTCTCGAACAGATACGCAGTATTTT	CASRSRTDTQYF
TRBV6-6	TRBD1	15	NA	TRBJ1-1	TGTGCCAGCAGTTACTCCGGACAGGGGGCCACTGAAGCTTTCTTT	CASSYSGQGATEAFF
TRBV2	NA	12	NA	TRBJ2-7	TGTGCCAGCAGAGGTGGAGGTTACGAGCAGTACTTC	CASRGGGYEQYF
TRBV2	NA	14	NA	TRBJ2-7	TGTGCCAGCGTGGGGGCGCTAGACTCCTACGAGCAGTACTTC	CASVGALDSYEQYF
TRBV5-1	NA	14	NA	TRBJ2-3	TGCGCCAGCACACCGGGACTTAGCACAGATACGCAGTATTTT	CASTPGLSTDTQYF
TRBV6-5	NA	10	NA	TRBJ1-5	TGTGCCAGCAGTTATCAGCCCCAGCATTTT	CASSYQPQHF
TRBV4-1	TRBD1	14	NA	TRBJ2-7	TGCGCCAGCAGCAACCGGGACAGATCCTACGAGCAGTACTTC	CASSNRDRSYEQYF
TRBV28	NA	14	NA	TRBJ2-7	TGTGCCAGCATCTCTGGGGGCAGGGCGGGCGAGCAGTACTTC	CASISGGRAGEQYF
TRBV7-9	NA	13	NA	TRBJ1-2	TGTGCCAGCAGCTTACACAGGGACTATGGCTACACCTTC	CASSLHRDYGYTF
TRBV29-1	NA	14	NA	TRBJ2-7	TGCAGCGTTGAACGCAGGGAGGATGGTTACGAGCAGTACTTC	CSVERREDGYEQYF
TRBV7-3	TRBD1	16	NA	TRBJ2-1	TGTGCCAGCAGCTTATATGGGACAGCGACCTACAATGAGCAGTTCTTC	CASSLYGTATYNEQFF
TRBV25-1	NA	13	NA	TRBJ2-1	TGTGCCAGCACCCGGAGCTCCTACAATGAGCAGTTCTTC	CASTRSSYNEQFF
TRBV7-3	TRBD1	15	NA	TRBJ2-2	TGTGCCAGCAGTCCGACAGGGGGCGCGGCCGGGGAGCTGTTTTTT	CASSPTGGAAGELFF
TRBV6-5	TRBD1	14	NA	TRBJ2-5	TGTGCCAGCAGTTACGGGGGACAGGGGGCAAAGCAGTACTTC	CASSYGGQGAKQYF
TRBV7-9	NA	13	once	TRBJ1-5	TGTGCCAGCAGCCCTCAGATCGATCAGCCCCAGCATTTT	CASSPQIDQPQHF
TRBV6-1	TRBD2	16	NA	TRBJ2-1	TGTGCCAGCAGTGTGCGACTAGCGGGAGTGCTAAAGGAGCAGTTCTTC	CASSVRLAGVLKEQFF
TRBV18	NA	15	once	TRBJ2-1	TGTGCCAGCTCACCGGGTCGCGGCGATTACAATGAGCAGTTCTTC	CASSPGRGDYNEQFF